One and the same sample provided the 5 T cell receptor beta chains below, sequenced in a study of response to subunit inactivated influenza vaccine. TCRdb re-derived calls from the RT-PCR reads in MiXCR, one entry per CDR3 protein. The sample records fewer than 650,000 distinct CDR3 sequences, over 10% being singletons. The starting material was PBMCs from blood, obtained roughly 46 days after vaccination. All receptors derive from a man aged 50 to 60 who received an inactivated influenza vaccine.

The chain recombines TRBV7-9 with TRBJ2-1; 13 bases match TRBD2. Germline V gene data show CDR1 as SEHNR and CDR2 as FQNEAQ (reference sequence). The CDR3 consists of 15 residues. V shed 4 bases and J 10 bases; nucleotides not matched to a gene: 7. For the CDR3, the DNA is TGTGCCAGCAGCTCTCGACTAGCGGGAGGAACAGAGCAGTTCTTC. Protein product: CASSSRLAGGTEQFF.

The chain recombines TRBV10-3 with TRBJ2-2, with 7 bases lining up with TRBD1. After removal of 10 bases from V and 2 bases from J, the junction contained 4 bases not matched to a gene. Germline CDR1 reads ENHRY; CDR2 reads SYGVKD. This CDR3 has 13 amino acids. CDR3 in amino acids: CASNRGNTGELFF. Here the CDR3 DNA reads TGTGCCAGCAACAGGGGTAACACCGGGGAGCTGTTTTTT.

A few counts support this clonotype. The chain recombines TRBV12-3 or TRBV12-4 with TRBJ2-2; D not resolved. V was cut by 1 base and J by 3 bases, with 6 bases left in between. The CDR3 has 14 amino acids. As DNA, the CDR3 is TGTGCCAGCAGTTTAGGTTTGGACACCGGGGAGCTGTTTTTT. This translates into CASSLGLDTGELFF.

There are a few counts of this clonotype. This chain uses TRBV12-5 with TRBJ2-1; 12 bases map to TRBD2. In germline, CDR1 is LGHNT, CDR2 FRNRAP. Trimming removed 0 bases from V and 7 bases from J; junction bases left unmatched: 4. The CDR3 runs 16 residues. The CDR3 nucleotides are TGTGCTAGTGGTTTGGTAACTAGCGGGAGGACGAATGAGCAGTTCTTC. This gives the protein CASGLVTSGRTNEQFF.

This clonotype was observed many times. The chain uses TRBV29-1 and TRBJ1-2, with D unresolved. Trimming took 4 bases from V and 0 from J, leaving 9 bases between them. CDR3 size: 13 residues. Germline V gene lookup returns CDR1 SQVTM and CDR2 ANQGSEA. CDR3 protein: CSVVGRTNYGYTF. The CDR3 DNA reads TGCAGCGTTGTGGGCAGGACTAACTATGGCTACACCTTC.